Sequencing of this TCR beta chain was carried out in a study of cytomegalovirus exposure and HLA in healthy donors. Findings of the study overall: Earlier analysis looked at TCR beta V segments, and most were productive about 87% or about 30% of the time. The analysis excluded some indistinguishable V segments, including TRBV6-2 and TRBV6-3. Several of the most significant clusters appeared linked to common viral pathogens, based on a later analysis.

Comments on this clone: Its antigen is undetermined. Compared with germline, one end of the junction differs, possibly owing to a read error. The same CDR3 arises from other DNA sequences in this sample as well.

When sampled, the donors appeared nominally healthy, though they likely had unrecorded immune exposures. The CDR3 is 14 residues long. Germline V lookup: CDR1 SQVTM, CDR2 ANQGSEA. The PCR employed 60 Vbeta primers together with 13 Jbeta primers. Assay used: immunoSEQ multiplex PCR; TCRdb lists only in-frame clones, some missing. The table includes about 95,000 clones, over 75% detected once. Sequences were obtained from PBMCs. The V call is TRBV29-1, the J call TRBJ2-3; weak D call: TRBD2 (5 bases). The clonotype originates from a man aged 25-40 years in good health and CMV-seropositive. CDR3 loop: CSAAPGARSDTQYF. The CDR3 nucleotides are TGTAGCGCAGCCCCCGGAGCCCGTTCGGATACGCAGTATTTT.